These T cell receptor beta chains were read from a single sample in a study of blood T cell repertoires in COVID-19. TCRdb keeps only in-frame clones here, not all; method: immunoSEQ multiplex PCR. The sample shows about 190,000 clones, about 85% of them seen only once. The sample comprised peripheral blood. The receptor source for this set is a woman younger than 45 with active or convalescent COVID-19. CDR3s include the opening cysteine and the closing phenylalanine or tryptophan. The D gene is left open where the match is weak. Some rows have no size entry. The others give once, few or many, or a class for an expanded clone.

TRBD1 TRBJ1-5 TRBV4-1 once TGCGCCAGCAGCCAAACAGGGGTTCAAGGCAATCAGCCCCAGCATTTT CASSQTGVQGNQPQHF
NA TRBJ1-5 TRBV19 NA TGTGCCAGTAGTAGCGGGATTAACATAGACCAGCCCCAGCATTTT CASSSGINIDQPQHF
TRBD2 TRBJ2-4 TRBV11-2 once TGTGCCAGCAGCTCCGCGGGGGAAGTAGCGGGAGGTTTACACATTCAGTACTTC CASSSAGEVAGGLHIQYF
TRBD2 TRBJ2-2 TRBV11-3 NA TGTGCCAGCAGGGGACTAGCGGGAGGGGGTACCGGGGAGCTGTTTTTT CASRGLAGGGTGELFF
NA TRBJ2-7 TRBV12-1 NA TGTGCCAGTTCGGGGAGGGGACAGGGGTGCGAGCAGTACTTC CASSGRGQGCEQYF
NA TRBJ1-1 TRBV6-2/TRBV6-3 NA TGTGCCAGCAGGTACCTGACGGGGGACACTGAAGCTTTCTTT CASRYLTGDTEAFF
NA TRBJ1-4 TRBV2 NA TGTGCCAGCAGTGACTGGGCAGGGAATGAAAAACTGTTTTTT CASSDWAGNEKLFF
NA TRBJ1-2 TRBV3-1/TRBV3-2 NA TGTGCCAGCAGCCAGGAGCGGGACGGCGACTATGGCTACACCTTC CASSQERDGDYGYTF
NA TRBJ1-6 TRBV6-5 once TGTGCCAGCAGTTACTCCGGCTCCTATAATTCACCCCTCCACTTT CASSYSGSYNSPLHF
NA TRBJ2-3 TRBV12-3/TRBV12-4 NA TGTGCCAGCAGTTCGACAGATACGCAGTATTTT CASSSTDTQYF
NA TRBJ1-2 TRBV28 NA TGTGCCAGCAGTTCCCTCAGGGGATTGTATGGCTACACCTTC CASSSLRGLYGYTF
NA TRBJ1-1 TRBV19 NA TGTGCCAGTAGTATTCCCGGGATCTGGGCTGAAGCTTTCTTT CASSIPGIWAEAFF
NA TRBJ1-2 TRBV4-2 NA TGTGCCAGCAGCTCCGGTGGGGGGAGCTATGGCTACACCTTC CASSSGGGSYGYTF
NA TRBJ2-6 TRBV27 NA TGTGCCAGCAGTTTGGAGACCGAAAGCTCTGGGGCCAACGTCCTGACTTTC CASSLETESSGANVLTF
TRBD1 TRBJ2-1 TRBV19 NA TGTGCCAGTAGCTACTCACAGGGGACGAGCTCCTACAATGAGCAGTTCTTC CASSYSQGTSSYNEQFF
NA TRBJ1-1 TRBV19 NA TGTGCCAGTAGTATAGATGGGGCAGGGAGGACTGAAGCTTTCTTT CASSIDGAGRTEAFF
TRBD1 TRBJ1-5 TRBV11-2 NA TGTGCCAGCAGCTTATCTGGACAGGGCGGGACTCAGCCCCAGCATTTT CASSLSGQGGTQPQHF